These T cell receptor beta chains were read from a single sample in a study of PD-1 blockade in classical Hodgkin lymphoma. The repertoire was sequenced with immunoSEQ multiplex PCR; TCRdb's copy has only in-frame clones and lacks some. The sample shows roughly 23,000 clones, 85% to 90% of them seen only once. Sequencing was performed on CD4+ T cells from blood. The receptors derive from a human donor with classical Hodgkin lymphoma. The CDR3 runs from the conserved cysteine through the conserved F or W. The D gene is left open where the match is weak. Clone sizes are given selectively: once, few, many, or a class where the clone is expanded.

. | TRBJ2-6 | TRBV19 | . | TGTGCCAGTCGGCCCGCAGGCCGCTCTGGGGCCAACGTCCTGACTTTC | CASRPAGRSGANVLTF
. | TRBJ2-7 | TRBV30 | . | TGTGCCTGGAGTAGGGGGGGGCCGTTGCAGTACTTC | CAWSRGGPLQYF
. | TRBJ1-2 | TRBV19 | . | TGTGCCAGTAGTGCGCAATCAGGGGCTAATGGCTACACCTTC | CASSAQSGANGYTF
. | TRBJ2-4 | TRBV2 | . | TGTGCCAGCAGTGACAGACTTCTAGCCAAAAACATTCAGTACTTC | CASSDRLLAKNIQYF
. | TRBJ1-1 | TRBV6-6 | . | TGTGCCAGCAGTATTCTCAGGGCCGGCACTGAAGCTTTCTTT | CASSILRAGTEAFF
TRBD1 | TRBJ2-6 | TRBV11-3 | . | TGTGCCAGCAGCCGACAGGGTCCTGGGGCCAACGTCCTGACTTTC | CASSRQGPGANVLTF
TRBD1 | TRBJ2-7 | TRBV5-6 | . | TGTGCCAGCAGCTTGTCGGGACAGGGTTTCCACGAGCAGTACTTC | CASSLSGQGFHEQYF
. | TRBJ1-2 | TRBV6-6 | . | TGTGCCAGCAGTTACTTGGGTGAAAAATTCTATGGCTACACCTTC | CASSYLGEKFYGYTF
. | TRBJ1-2 | TRBV11-2 | . | TGTGCCAGCAGCCCGGCGAAAGGAACATTCTACACCTTC | CASSPAKGTFYTF
. | TRBJ1-1 | TRBV6-5 | once | TGTGCCAGCAGTTACTCGGGACCCTTGAACACTGAAGCTTTCTTT | CASSYSGPLNTEAFF
. | TRBJ2-2 | TRBV10-3 | . | TGTGCCATCAGCCCGGGCCAACTCGAAGGGGAGCTGTTTTTT | CAISPGQLEGELFF
. | TRBJ2-5 | TRBV2 | . | TGTGCCAGCAACCCGGGGACGGGAGTCCAAGAGACCCAGTACTTC | CASNPGTGVQETQYF
TRBD1 | TRBJ1-1 | TRBV5-1 | . | TGCGCCAGCAGCTTGGTAGTAGGGGGCTCGGCTGAAGCTTTCTTT | CASSLVVGGSAEAFF
. | TRBJ1-6 | TRBV18 | . | TGTGCCAGCTCACCAGGAGCCTTCAATTCACCCCTCCACTTT | CASSPGAFNSPLHF
TRBD1 | TRBJ1-4 | TRBV7-2 | . | TGTGCCAGCACCGAACGATTCCTCGACAGGGCGAATGAAAAACTGTTTTTT | CASTERFLDRANEKLFF
. | TRBJ1-4 | TRBV6-5 | . | TGTGCCAGCAGTTACACTGGGTCTGTTGGTGAAAAACTGTTTTTT | CASSYTGSVGEKLFF
. | TRBJ2-7 | TRBV4-1 | . | TGCGCCAGCAGCACCGAGAGGGGGTACGAGCAGTACTTC | CASSTERGYEQYF
TRBD2 | TRBJ2-3 | TRBV4-3 | . | TGCGCCAGCAGCCTCGAAGCGGGGGGGCTAGGAACAGATACGCAGTATTTT | CASSLEAGGLGTDTQYF
. | TRBJ2-5 | TRBV7-9 | . | TGTGCCAGCACCCCCGAGGGAATGGTCCGCGAGACCCAGTACTTC | CASTPEGMVRETQYF
. | TRBJ2-5 | TRBV7-2 | once | TGTGCCAGCAGTCCAGGGGGGGCCGGGGAGACCCAGTACTTC | CASSPGGAGETQYF
. | TRBJ2-1 | TRBV14 | . | TGTGCCAGCAGCCCCAGTGCGTGGAATGAGCAGTTCTTC | CASSPSAWNEQFF
TRBD2 | TRBJ2-3 | TRBV5-8 | . | TGTGCCAGCAGCTGGCTCCTAGGACTAGCGGGAGGGCCTCATACGCAGTATTTT | CASSWLLGLAGGPHTQYF
TRBD1 | TRBJ1-5 | TRBV9 | . | TGTGCCAGCAGCGTAGACCCCCGACAGGGAGATCCTCAGCCCCAGCATTTT | CASSVDPRQGDPQPQHF
TRBD1 | TRBJ2-2 | TRBV2 | few | TGTGCCGGACAGGGGAACACCGGGGAGCTGTTTTTT | CAGQGNTGELFF
. | TRBJ2-3 | TRBV7-2 | . | TGTGCCAGCAGCCCCACCAGCGGGAGCACAGATACGCAGTATTTT | CASSPTSGSTDTQYF
. | TRBJ2-5 | TRBV5-4 | . | TGTGCCAGCAGCTTCCAAGATCAAGAGACCCAGTACTTC | CASSFQDQETQYF
TRBD1 | TRBJ1-1 | TRBV11-3 | . | TGTGCCAGCAGCCGACAGGGGTCGAACACTGAAGCTTTCTTT | CASSRQGSNTEAFF
. | TRBJ1-5 | TRBV19 | . | TGTGCCAGTAGTCGATTGGGCCGAGACGATCAGCCCCAGCATTTT | CASSRLGRDDQPQHF
TRBD2 | TRBJ2-5 | TRBV7-2 | . | TGTGCCAGCAGCTTAGCTAGCGGGGGGGCTGAGACCCAGTACTTC | CASSLASGGAETQYF
. | TRBJ1-1 | TRBV28 | . | TGTGCCAGCAGTTTTCTGGGGGCGGGGAACACTGAAGCTTTCTTT | CASSFLGAGNTEAFF
. | TRBJ1-6 | TRBV9 | . | TGTGCCAGCACCAGGAGCCGCTCCTATAATTCACCCCTCCACTTT | CASTRSRSYNSPLHF
. | TRBJ2-7 | TRBV4-3 | . | TGCGCCAGCAGCCAACAGGTAGCGAGTTCCTACGAGCAGTACTTC | CASSQQVASSYEQYF
. | TRBJ1-3 | TRBV2 | . | TGTGCCAGCAGTGAAAATAGTGGGGGGTCTGGAAACACCATATATTTT | CASSENSGGSGNTIYF
TRBD1 | TRBJ2-2 | TRBV27 | . | TGTGCCAGCAGTCTCCGGGACAGGGGGCTATCGGGCACCGGGGAGCTGTTTTTT | CASSLRDRGLSGTGELFF
. | TRBJ1-1 | TRBV5-4 | . | TGTGCCAGCAACCGGAGGGGCCCCCGGGGAGGTGAAGCTTTCTTT | CASNRRGPRGGEAFF
. | TRBJ2-1 | TRBV6-5 | . | TGTGCCAGCAGGGCCTACTCCTACAATGAGCAGTTCTTC | CASRAYSYNEQFF
. | TRBJ2-5 | TRBV9 | . | TGTGCCAGCAGCCCGACGGGTGGTGGGCAAGAGACCCAGTACTTC | CASSPTGGGQETQYF
. | TRBJ2-7 | TRBV18 | . | TGTGCCAGCTCCCCTCGACTAGTAGGAGCCTACGAGCAGTACTTC | CASSPRLVGAYEQYF
. | TRBJ1-1 | TRBV7-9 | . | TGTGCCAGCAGCCCAACCCTAACCCCCAAGGGGTTCAACACTGAAGCTTTCTTT | CASSPTLTPKGFNTEAFF
. | TRBJ1-4 | TRBV28 | . | TGTGCCAGTGGGGGTGCCCCCGAAAAACTGTTTTTT | CASGGAPEKLFF
. | TRBJ2-5 | TRBV5-6 | . | TGTGCCAGCAGCTTGGCCGGGTGGGGGGAGACCCAGTACTTC | CASSLAGWGETQYF
. | TRBJ1-5 | TRBV4-1 | . | TGCGCCAGCAGCCAAGACTACTGGACAGCTTCTTTTCAGCCCCAGCATTTT | CASSQDYWTASFQPQHF
. | TRBJ1-1 | TRBV6-1 | . | TGTGCCAGCAGTGAATTAAAGGTGCACGGGGGCCCAGGTGGAGCTTTCTTT | CASSELKVHGGPGGAFF
TRBD1 | TRBJ2-7 | TRBV7-6 | . | TGTGCCAGCAGCTTGGGACAAGGGGACAGCTCCTACGAGCAGTACTTC | CASSLGQGDSSYEQYF
TRBD2 | TRBJ2-3 | TRBV11-3 | . | TGTGCCAGCACCTTAGCGGGAGCTTCAGATACGCAGTATTTT | CASTLAGASDTQYF
. | TRBJ2-7 | TRBV10-2 | . | TGCGCCAGCAGTGAGTCGACGTATGGTGAACCCTCCTACGAGCAGTACTTC | CASSESTYGEPSYEQYF
TRBD1 | TRBJ2-2 | TRBV6-5 | . | TGTGCCAGCAGTTCGGACAGGGGATTCACCGGGGAGCTGTTTTTT | CASSSDRGFTGELFF